These 32 T cell receptor beta chains were sequenced from one sample in a study of shared clonotypes between healthy human individuals. Sequencing was performed with immunoSEQ multiplex PCR; in TCRdb, only in-frame clones are kept and a portion is missing. The sample has a few hundred thousand clones, roughly 95% seen once; the top ten hold over 0.09%. CD45RO-negative, CCR7-selected cells formed the naive CD8 fraction, which excluded terminally differentiated effector memory CD45RA+ cells. Input material: naive CD8+ T cells sorted from blood. The receptors here all came from a young woman in good health.

The chain uses TRBV4-1 and TRBJ2-7; 7 bases line up with TRBD2. Unmatched junction bases numbered 9, after V lost 4 bases and J lost 0 bases. The CDR3 consists of 16 residues. Germline V gives CDR1 MGHRA, CDR2 YSYEKL. CDR3 bases: TGCGCCAGCAGCCCATTAGGGCTAGCGGCCTCCTACGAGCAGTACTTC. Translation gives CASSPLGLAASYEQYF.

V gene TRBV7-7 combines with J gene TRBJ2-7; possibly TRBD2 for D (5 bases). CDR3 length: 15 residues. With 2 bases removed from V and 4 bases from J, the gap between germline ends came to 15 bases. Germline-derived CDR1 and CDR2 are SSHAT and FNYEAQ (reference sequence). For the CDR3, the DNA is TGTGCCAGCAGCTTAAGACGGGGTTCAAGTTACGAGCAGTACTTC. The encoded protein is CASSLRRGSSYEQYF.

This rearrangement joins TRBV14 to TRBJ2-7, with 11 positions matching TRBD1. The J segment lost 2 bases and the V segment lost 5 bases, leaving 2 bases of the junction unmatched. The CDR3 is 14 residues long. Germline loops: CDR1 SGHDN, CDR2 FVKESK. CDR3 sequence reads: CASSSGQGAYEQYF. CDR3 DNA sequence: TGTGCCAGCAGCTCGGGACAGGGGGCCTACGAGCAGTACTTC.

The rearrangement uses TRBV11-2 and TRBJ2-7, with D uncertain. V lost 1 base to trimming and J lost 4 bases, with 8 bases between them. The CDR3 spans 13 residues. Germline V gives CDR1 SGHAT, CDR2 FQNNGV. CDR3 residues: CASSLASVYEQYF. CDR3 sequence (DNA): TGTGCCAGCAGCTTAGCTTCAGTATACGAGCAGTACTTC.

This chain connects TRBV7-9 to TRBJ2-5; D possibly corresponds to TRBD2 (5 bases). The V gene's germline CDR1 is SEHNR and CDR2 FQNEAQ (reference sequence). The V and J ends lost 5 bases and 2 bases respectively, with 9 bases between them. The CDR3 loop spans 13 amino acids. For the CDR3, the DNA is TGTGCCAGCAGCGGCGGGCTACAAGAGACCCAGTACTTC. This encodes CASSGGLQETQYF.

The rearrangement uses TRBV9 and TRBJ2-1, with 8 bases matching TRBD2. This CDR3 is 17 amino acids long. The germline V gene has CDR1 SGDLS and CDR2 YYNGEE. With V trimmed by 0 bases and J by 9 bases, 14 bases remained unmatched. CDR3 bases: TGTGCCAGCAGCGTAGGGGGTTGGGGACTAGTGTCGGTTGAGCAGTTCTTC. It is translated as CASSVGGWGLVSVEQFF.

The J gene is TRBJ2-7, the V gene TRBV28; 10 bases are shared with TRBD1. The CDR3 is 16 amino acids. Germline CDR1 MDHEN, CDR2 SYDVKM. J was trimmed by 5 bases and V by 3 bases; bases with no gene match: 10. For the CDR3, the DNA is TGTGCCAGCAGTTTGCGTCGGGACAGGGGCAGGAACGAGCAGTACTTC. Encoded protein: CASSLRRDRGRNEQYF. Variable domain in full (rest from reference TRBV28 and TRBJ2-7): DVKVTQSSRYLVKRTGEKVFLECVQDMDHENMFWYRQDPGLGLRLIYFSYDVKMKEKGDIPEGYSVSREKKERFSLILESASTNQTSMYLCASSLRRDRGRNEQYFGPGTRLTVT.

The chain is built from TRBV7-9 and TRBJ2-7; the D is unclear. Germline V gene lookup returns CDR1 SEHNR and CDR2 FQNEAQ (reference sequence). Trimming removed 6 bases at V and 2 bases at J, with 14 bases between. CDR3 length equals 14 residues. DNA of the CDR3: TGTGCCAGCAGAGATTCGGGCGATCCCTACGAGCAGTACTTC. Translated, it gives CASRDSGDPYEQYF.

The chain joins TRBV6-1 to TRBJ1-5; D not resolved. Germline-derived CDR1 and CDR2 are MNHNS and SASEGT. The CDR3 is made up of 15 amino acids. The V and J ends lost 1 base and 3 bases respectively, with 10 bases between them. In DNA, the CDR3 is TGTGCCAGCAGTGAAGGGATAGGAAACAATCAGCCCCAGCATTTT. This translates into CASSEGIGNNQPQHF.

This clone occurred once. This rearrangement joins TRBV5-1 to TRBJ1-1; D call uncertain. This CDR3 has 14 residues. V was pared by 0 bases and J by 1 base, with 7 bases between. From germline, CDR1 is SGHRS and CDR2 YFSETQ. CDR3 nucleotides: TGCGCCAGCAGCTTGGCACAGAAGAACACTGAAGCTTTCTTT. Protein: CASSLAQKNTEAFF. The entire variable domain, with the rest obtained from reference TRBV5-1 and TRBJ1-1, is as follows: KAGVTQTPRYLIKTRGQQVTLSCSPISGHRSVSWYQQTPGQGLQFLFEYFSETQRNKGNFPGRFSGRQFSNSRSEMNVSTLELGDSALYLCASSLAQKNTEAFFGQGTRLTVV.

This clone appeared once. V gene TRBV4-1 combines with J gene TRBJ2-3; 8 bases match TRBD2. The CDR3 has 16 residues. Trimming at V came to 1 base and at J to 4 bases, leaving 7 bases not matched to a gene. The V gene's germline CDR1 is MGHRA and CDR2 YSYEKL. The DNA for the CDR3 is TGCGCCAGCAGCCAAGTCCGTCGGCGGGAGGCAGATACGCAGTATTTT. Protein: CASSQVRRREADTQYF.

This clone is a singleton in its sample. The genes are TRBV5-4 and TRBJ1-3; 10 bases match TRBD1. This CDR3 region has 16 residues. The V segment lost 2 bases and the J segment 2 bases; nucleotides outside the gene matches: 4. Per germline, CDR1 SGHNT and CDR2 YYREEE (reference sequence). The CDR3 reads CASSFRGTGAGNTIYF. The CDR3 bases are TGTGCCAGCAGCTTTCGCGGGACAGGGGCTGGAAACACCATATATTTT.

The chain recombines TRBV20-1 with TRBJ2-7, with a weak D call TRBD2 (5 bases). Germline V lookup: CDR1 DFQATT, CDR2 SNEGSKA (reference sequence). The CDR3 is 11 amino acids. Between the trimmed V and J ends, which lost 3 bases and 6 bases, there was a span of 9 bases. The CDR3 is CSARTAGEQYF. CDR3 in DNA: TGCAGTGCTAGGACCGCGGGCGAGCAGTACTTC.

CDR3: CASSLRQGGYTGELFF. Here the CDR3 DNA reads TGTGCCAGCAGTTTAAGGCAGGGAGGGTACACCGGGGAGCTGTTTTTT. J is TRBJ2-2 and V is TRBV27; 7 bases fit TRBD2. The V and J ends lost 2 bases and 3 bases, in that order; junction bases with no gene match: 6. This CDR3 is built from 16 residues. CDR1 MNHEY and CDR2 SMNVEV come from the germline V gene (reference sequence).

The CDR3 sequence: CASSQREHRESSYNEQFF. The CDR3 DNA is TGTGCCAGCAGCCAGCGGGAGCACAGGGAGAGCTCCTACAATGAGCAGTTCTTC. V gene TRBV14 combines with J gene TRBJ2-1, with a tentative D call TRBD2 (7 bases). CDR3 length: 18 residues. Germline CDR1 is SGHDN and CDR2 is FVKESK. Trimming stripped 3 bases from V and 0 bases from J, with 18 bases between. Drawing the rest from reference TRBV14 and TRBJ2-1, the complete variable domain is EAGVTQFPSHSVIEKGQTVTLRCDPISGHDNLYWYRRVMGKEIKFLLHFVKESKQDESGMPNNRFLAERTGGTYSTLKVQPAELEDSGVYFCASSQREHRESSYNEQFFGPGTRLTVL.

This chain links TRBV7-9 with TRBJ1-5, with 7 bases aligning to TRBD1. CDR3 length: 15 residues. The V gene's germline CDR1 is SEHNR and CDR2 FQNEAQ (reference sequence). Germline trimming cut 4 bases from V and 7 bases from J; bases unmatched to any gene: 10. The CDR3 region has the DNA TGTGCCAGCAGCTCTGACGCGGAGGGGGCGCAGCCCCAGCATTTT. This translates into CASSSDAEGAQPQHF.

DNA for the CDR3: TGTGCCAGCAGTTTATCCCCACGGACTAGCGGTCCTGAGCAGTTCTTC. It codes for CASSLSPRTSGPEQFF. The chain is built from TRBV27 and TRBJ2-1; 10 bases fit TRBD2. V lost 0 bases and J lost 9; bases outside the gene matches: 8. CDR3 length equals 16 residues. Germline V gives CDR1 MNHEY, CDR2 SMNVEV (reference sequence).

This clone has just one count. The V gene is TRBV6-1, the J gene TRBJ2-7; D is perhaps TRBD1 or TRBD2 (5 bases each). The CDR3 loop spans 14 amino acids. The V and J ends lost 3 bases and 4 bases respectively, with 13 bases between them. Germline CDR1 reads MNHNS; CDR2 reads SASEGT. CDR3 sequence: CASSDWGPGYEQYF. In nucleotides, the CDR3 is TGTGCCAGCAGTGATTGGGGACCAGGTTACGAGCAGTACTTC.

This chain uses TRBV5-4 with TRBJ2-2; 7 positions match TRBD1. The V and J ends lost 3 bases and 3 bases, in that order; junction bases with no gene match: 8. This CDR3 is 16 amino acids long. Germline V gene sequence: CDR1 SGHNT, CDR2 YYREEE (reference sequence). DNA for the CDR3: TGTGCCAGCAGCTCCCGGGACAGCATTCACACCGGGGAGCTGTTTTTT. It yields the protein CASSSRDSIHTGELFF.

This sequence joins TRBV6-5 and TRBJ1-6; TRBD1 might be the D (5 bases). V lost 2 bases and J lost 7, with 9 bases in between. CDR3 length equals 14 residues. Germline V CDR1 and CDR2: MNHEY, SVGAGI. CDR3 nucleotide sequence: TGTGCCAGCAGTTACGGACATCCGAATTCACCCCTCCACTTT. Protein: CASSYGHPNSPLHF.

As regards this clone: The sample holds other DNA sequences that translate to the same CDR3. V usage is TRBV9 and J usage is TRBJ2-1; D may match TRBD1 or TRBD2 (5 bases each). This CDR3 region has 15 residues. V dropped 0 bases and J dropped 2 bases, with 9 bases sitting between them. Germline values: CDR1 SGDLS, CDR2 YYNGEE. In DNA, the CDR3 is TGTGCCAGCAGCGTAGGGGGGAGCGCCTACAATGAGCAGTTCTTC. Its protein is CASSVGGSAYNEQFF. Together with reference TRBV9 and TRBJ2-1, the CDR3 gives the full variable domain: DSGVTQTPKHLITATGQRVTLRCSPRSGDLSVYWYQQSLDQGLQFLIQYYNGEERAKGNILERFSAQQFPDLHSELNLSSLELGDSALYFCASSVGGSAYNEQFFGPGTRLTVL.

The rearrangement links TRBV27 to TRBJ2-5; D is undetermined. The CDR3 is made up of 14 amino acids. The germline gives CDR1 MNHEY, CDR2 SMNVEV (reference sequence). The germline V and J ends were trimmed by 3 bases and 2 bases, with 10 bases remaining between them. CDR3 DNA: TGTGCCAGCAGTTTTTTGGGATCGCAAGAGACCCAGTACTTC. Translation: CASSFLGSQETQYF.

The chain links TRBV29-1 to TRBJ2-5; either TRBD1 or TRBD2 may fit D (5 bases each). Trimming pared 6 bases from V and 9 bases from J, leaving 14 bases between. Germline V CDR1 and CDR2: SQVTM, ANQGSEA. This CDR3 spans 11 amino acids. CDR3 amino acids: CSVGTMEAQYF. As DNA, the CDR3 is TGCAGCGTAGGGACGATGGAGGCCCAGTACTTC.

The chain has TRBV5-6 and TRBJ2-4; D unresolved. This CDR3 is built from 15 residues. V was shortened by 0 bases and J by 7 bases, with 14 bases between the two germline ends. CDR1 and CDR2 (germline): SGHDT, YYEEEE. The CDR3 here is CASSLVNSLWNIQYF. In nucleotides, the CDR3 is TGTGCCAGCAGCTTGGTTAACAGCCTATGGAACATTCAGTACTTC.

This clone was detected only once. The chain joins TRBV28 to TRBJ2-7; the match to TRBD2 covers 11 bases. CDR1 and CDR2 (germline): MDHEN, SYDVKM. After removal of 7 bases from V and 6 bases from J, the junction contained 8 bases not matched to a gene. The CDR3 is 14 residues long. The CDR3 loop reads CASKVAGGQGEQYF. In nucleotides, the CDR3 is TGTGCCAGCAAAGTAGCGGGAGGGCAAGGCGAGCAGTACTTC.

The rearrangement uses TRBV7-2 and TRBJ2-7, with 8 nucleotides matching TRBD1. This CDR3 has 18 residues. Trimming removed 2 bases from V and 0 bases from J; junction bases left unmatched: 12. Germline assignment: CDR1 SGHTA and CDR2 FQGNSA. The CDR3, as DNA: TGTGCCAGCAGCTTACTCAGTACAGGGGGTGAAAGCTCCTACGAGCAGTACTTC. This encodes CASSLLSTGGESSYEQYF.

As for this clone: This specimen includes other DNA sequences encoding the same CDR3. The chain carries TRBV5-1 and TRBJ1-5; TRBD1 aligns across 9 bases. There are 13 residues in the CDR3. Germline V gene sequence: CDR1 SGHRS, CDR2 YFSETQ. The V gene end was trimmed by 3 bases and the J gene end by 7 bases; junction bases not matched to a gene: 2. The DNA for the CDR3 is TGCGCCAGCAGCTCGACAGGGGGGCAGCCCCAGCATTTT. Translating it yields CASSSTGGQPQHF.

The genes are TRBV5-1 and TRBJ1-1; 7 bases are a match to TRBD1. Germline V lookup: CDR1 SGHRS, CDR2 YFSETQ. With 3 bases clipped from V and 7 bases from J, the junction kept 6 bases outside the gene matches. CDR3 length: 13 residues. In nucleotides, the CDR3 is TGCGCCAGCAGCTACCCAGGGGGGCTTGAAGCTTTCTTT. This sequence encodes CASSYPGGLEAFF.

V usage is TRBV7-9 and J usage is TRBJ2-1, with D tentatively TRBD2 (5 bases). Trimming removed 7 bases from V and 8 bases from J, with 9 bases in between. Germline CDR1 SEHNR, CDR2 FQNEAQ (reference sequence). The CDR3 length is 11 residues. Here the CDR3 DNA reads TGTGCCAGCATGCTGAGGGATGAGCAGTTCTTC. Amino acids: CASMLRDEQFF.

The chain employs TRBV19 and TRBJ2-6, with D possibly being TRBD2 (6 bases). The V gene lost 1 base and the J gene lost 2 bases, with 21 bases spanning the gap. CDR1 is LNHDA, CDR2 SQIVND, per germline (reference sequence). The CDR3 consists of 20 residues. Written as DNA, the CDR3 is TGTGCCAGTAGTATAGGCGGAGGGTTGGACTGGGGGGCTGGGGCCAACGTCCTGACTTTC. Its translation is CASSIGGGLDWGAGANVLTF.

The count of this clone is one. The chain has TRBV19 and TRBJ1-2, with 7 bases that match TRBD1. Germline lookup yields CDR1 LNHDA and CDR2 SQIVND (reference sequence). V lost 3 bases and J lost 4; bases outside the gene matches: 5. The CDR3 consists of 14 residues. The CDR3 coding sequence is TGTGCCAGTAGTATTCTGGACAGGACCTATGGCTACACCTTC. Encoded protein: CASSILDRTYGYTF. The full variable domain, completed using reference TRBV19 and TRBJ1-2, is DGGITQSPKYLFRKEGQNVTLSCEQNLNHDAMYWYRQDPGQGLRLIYYSQIVNDFQKGDIAEGYSVSREKKESFPLTVTSAQKNPTAFYLCASSILDRTYGYTFGSGTRLTVV.

The gene calls are TRBV27 and TRBJ2-7, with D perhaps matching TRBD1 (6 bases). The germline V gene has CDR1 MNHEY and CDR2 SMNVEV (reference sequence). The CDR3 loop spans 14 amino acids. V lost 3 bases, J lost 7 bases, and 16 bases lay in between. The CDR3 DNA is TGTGCCAGCAGTTTTGGGGGCGCGAATGGAGAGCAGTACTTC. Its translation: CASSFGGANGEQYF.